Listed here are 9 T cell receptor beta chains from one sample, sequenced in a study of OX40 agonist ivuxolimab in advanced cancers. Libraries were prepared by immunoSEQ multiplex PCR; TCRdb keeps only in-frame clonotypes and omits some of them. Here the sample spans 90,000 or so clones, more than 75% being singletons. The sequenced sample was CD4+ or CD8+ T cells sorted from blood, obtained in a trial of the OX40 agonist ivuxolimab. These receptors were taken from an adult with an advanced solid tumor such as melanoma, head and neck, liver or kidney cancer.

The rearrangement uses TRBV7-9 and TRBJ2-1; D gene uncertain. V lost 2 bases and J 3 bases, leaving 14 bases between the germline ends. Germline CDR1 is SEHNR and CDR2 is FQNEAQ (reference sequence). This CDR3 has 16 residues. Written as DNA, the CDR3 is TGTGCCAGCAGCTTATGGCGACATGCAGGCTACAATGAGCAGTTCTTC. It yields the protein CASSLWRHAGYNEQFF.

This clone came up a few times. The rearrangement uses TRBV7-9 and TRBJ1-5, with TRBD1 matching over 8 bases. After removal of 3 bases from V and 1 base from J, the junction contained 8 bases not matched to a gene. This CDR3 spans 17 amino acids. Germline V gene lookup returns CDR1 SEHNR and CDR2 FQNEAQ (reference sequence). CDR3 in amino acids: CASSLDTGGVSNQPQHF. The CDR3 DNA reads TGTGCCAGCAGCTTGGATACAGGGGGAGTCAGCAATCAGCCCCAGCATTTT.

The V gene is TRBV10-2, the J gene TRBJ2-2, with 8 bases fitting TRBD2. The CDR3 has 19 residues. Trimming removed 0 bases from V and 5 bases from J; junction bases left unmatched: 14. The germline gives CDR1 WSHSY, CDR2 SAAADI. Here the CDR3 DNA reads TGCGCCAGCAGTGAGTCAAGGTTCCGAGCGGGAGTGATAACCGGGGAGCTGTTTTTT. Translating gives CASSESRFRAGVITGELFF.

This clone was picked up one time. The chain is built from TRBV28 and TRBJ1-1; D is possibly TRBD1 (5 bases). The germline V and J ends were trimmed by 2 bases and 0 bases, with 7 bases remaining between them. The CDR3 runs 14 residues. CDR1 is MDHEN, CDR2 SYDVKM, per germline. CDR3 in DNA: TGTGCCAGCAGTTTAATAGGGGTGAACACTGAAGCTTTCTTT. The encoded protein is CASSLIGVNTEAFF. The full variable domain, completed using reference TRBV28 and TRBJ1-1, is DVKVTQSSRYLVKRTGEKVFLECVQDMDHENMFWYRQDPGLGLRLIYFSYDVKMKEKGDIPEGYSVSREKKERFSLILESASTNQTSMYLCASSLIGVNTEAFFGQGTRLTVV.

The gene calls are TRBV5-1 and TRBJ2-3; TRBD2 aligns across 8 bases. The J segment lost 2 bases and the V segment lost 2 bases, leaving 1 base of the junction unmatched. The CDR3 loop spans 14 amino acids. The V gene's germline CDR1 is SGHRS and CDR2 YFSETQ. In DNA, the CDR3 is TGCGCCAGCAGCTTACTAGCGGACACAGATACGCAGTATTTT. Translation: CASSLLADTDTQYF.

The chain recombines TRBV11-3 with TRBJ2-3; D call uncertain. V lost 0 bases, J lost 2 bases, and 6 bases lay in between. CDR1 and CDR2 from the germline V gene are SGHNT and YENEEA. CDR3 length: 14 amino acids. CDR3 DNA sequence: TGTGCCAGCAGCTTAGATTCCGACACAGATACGCAGTATTTT. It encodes CASSLDSDTDTQYF.

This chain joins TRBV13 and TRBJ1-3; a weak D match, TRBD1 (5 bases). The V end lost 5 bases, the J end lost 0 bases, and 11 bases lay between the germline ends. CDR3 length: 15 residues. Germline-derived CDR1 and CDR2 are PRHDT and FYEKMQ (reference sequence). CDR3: CASSDGGFSGNTIYF. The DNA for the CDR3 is TGTGCCAGCAGCGATGGGGGATTCTCTGGAAACACCATATATTTT.

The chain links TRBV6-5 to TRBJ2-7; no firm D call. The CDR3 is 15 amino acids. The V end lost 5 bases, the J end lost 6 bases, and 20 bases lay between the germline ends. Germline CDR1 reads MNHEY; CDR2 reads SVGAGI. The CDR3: CASSRVVSAGTEQYF. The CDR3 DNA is TGTGCCAGCAGTCGCGTAGTATCGGCCGGCACCGAGCAGTACTTC.

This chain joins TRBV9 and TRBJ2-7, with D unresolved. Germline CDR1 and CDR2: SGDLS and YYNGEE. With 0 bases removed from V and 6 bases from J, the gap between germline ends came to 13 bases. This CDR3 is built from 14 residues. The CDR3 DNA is TGTGCCAGCAGCGTAGCTACCCAGTTCGGCGAGCAGTACTTC. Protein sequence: CASSVATQFGEQYF.